The 20 T cell receptor beta chains below come from one sample, sequenced in a study of shared clonotypes between healthy human individuals. Using immunoSEQ multiplex PCR, the repertoire was profiled, and TCRdb retains in-frame clones only, with some absent. Of about 2.5 million clones in the sample, about nine tenths were seen once. Sequenced input: naive CD4+ T cells from PBMCs. This sample's subset: CD45RA+ positively selected. These receptors came from a man between 18 and 35 years old in good health. Some clones in this sample may be carry-over from other donors' samples.

The rearrangement links TRBV4-1 to TRBJ2-2; the D gene is possibly TRBD2 (7 bases). The germline V gene encodes CDR1 MGHRA and CDR2 YSYEKL. V was shortened by 8 bases and J by 5 bases, with 9 bases between the two germline ends. The CDR3 sequence is 12 residues long. In DNA, the CDR3 is TGCGCCAGCGGGAGGGGGACCGGGGAGCTGTTTTTT. It is translated as CASGRGTGELFF.

The V and J genes are TRBV9 and TRBJ2-7; D is undetermined. This CDR3 comprises 14 residues. The V end lost 2 bases, the J end lost 2 bases, and 11 bases lay between the germline ends. Germline-derived CDR1 and CDR2 are SGDLS and YYNGEE. The CDR3 spells CASSVSSVPYEQYF. CDR3 nucleotide sequence: TGTGCCAGCAGCGTTTCGAGCGTACCCTACGAGCAGTACTTC.

The chain joins TRBV21-1 to TRBJ1-5. TRBV21-1 is a listed pseudogene. There are 12 residues in the CDR3. CDR3 bases: TGTGCCAGCAGCAGGACGGGGCAGCCCCAGCATTTT. It yields the protein CASSRTGQPQHF.

The rearrangement uses TRBV5-1 and TRBJ2-5; unclear D gene. The CDR3 sequence is 14 residues long. Germline CDR1 and CDR2: SGHRS and YFSETQ. Trimming took 5 bases from V and 5 from J, leaving 16 bases between them. CDR3: CASSPRAQEETQYF. The CDR3 coding sequence is TGCGCCAGCAGTCCCCGGGCCCAAGAGGAGACCCAGTACTTC.

The chain uses TRBV27 and TRBJ2-2; 7 nucleotides align to TRBD1. J gave up 1 base and V 6 bases, and 17 bases lay outside the gene matches. This CDR3 is built from 19 residues. Looked up from germline, CDR1 is MNHEY and CDR2 is SMNVEV (reference sequence). The chain's CDR3 is CASSDVTGIPIVNTGELFF. The CDR3 DNA reads as TGTGCCAGCAGCGACGTGACAGGGATCCCAATAGTGAACACCGGGGAGCTGTTTTTT.

The table lists this clone with a count of one. This chain joins TRBV7-2 and TRBJ1-3; no clear D gene. Germline CDR1 reads SGHTA; CDR2 reads FQGNSA. This CDR3 is built from 16 residues. V was clipped by 3 bases and J by 0 bases, with 12 bases between them. CDR3 bases: TGTGCCAGCAGCTTTGGTTCACAGCTCTCTGGAAACACCATATATTTT. It is translated as CASSFGSQLSGNTIYF.

The chain uses TRBV7-2 and TRBJ2-7; the D call may be TRBD1 or TRBD2 (5 bases each). The CDR3 sequence is 17 residues long. Germline assignment: CDR1 SGHTA and CDR2 FQGNSA. Trimming shortened V by 5 bases and J by 9 bases, and 29 bases separated the two germline ends. CDR3 in DNA: TGTGCCAGCAGCCCTACCCTAGGGGCCGGGGACCCCTTAGGGCAGTACTTC. Residues: CASSPTLGAGDPLGQYF.

This clone was observed once. The chain employs TRBV29-1 and TRBJ2-3, with TRBD2 identical over 12 bases. This CDR3 is 16 amino acids long. The germline gives CDR1 SQVTM, CDR2 ANQGSEA. After removal of 4 bases from V and 1 base from J, the junction contained 6 bases not matched to a gene. The CDR3 bases are TGCAGCGTTGGGCTAGCGGGAGGGCCGGGCACAGATACGCAGTATTTT. This gives the protein CSVGLAGGPGTDTQYF.

V usage is TRBV7-2 and J usage is TRBJ1-1, with TRBD1 matching over 7 bases. The germline CDR1 and CDR2 sequences are SGHTA and FQGNSA. Trimming took 4 bases from V and 3 from J; bases not matched to a gene: 5. The CDR3 consists of 14 residues. The CDR3 sequence is CASSSQGSDTEAFF. The CDR3 region has the DNA TGTGCCAGCAGCTCACAGGGGAGTGACACTGAAGCTTTCTTT.

The V call is TRBV29-1, the J call TRBJ2-4; D may be TRBD1 (6 bases). CDR3 length equals 14 residues. V dropped 8 bases and J dropped 0 bases, with 14 bases sitting between them. The V gene's germline CDR1 is SQVTM and CDR2 ANQGSEA. This chain's CDR3 is CSFRDTLAKNIQYF. Written as DNA, the CDR3 is TGCAGCTTCCGGGACACCCTAGCCAAAAACATTCAGTACTTC.

V and J are TRBV30 and TRBJ2-7; 7 bases fit TRBD2. V lost 1 base, J lost 2 bases, and 2 bases stayed unmatched. The CDR3 has 13 amino acids. CDR1 and CDR2 (germline): GTSNPN, SVGIG (reference sequence). The DNA of the CDR3 is TGTGCCTGGAGTGGTGGGAGGGCCTACGAGCAGTACTTC. This encodes CAWSGGRAYEQYF.

This clone was observed a handful of times. The CDR3 region is CASSLTTGSTEAFF. CDR3 DNA sequence: TGTGCCAGCAGCCTCACTACAGGGAGCACTGAAGCTTTCTTT. The chain couples TRBV7-9 to TRBJ1-1, with D possibly matching TRBD1 (6 bases). The CDR3 is 14 residues long. Germline lookup yields CDR1 SEHNR and CDR2 FQNEAQ (reference sequence). Trimming took 5 bases from V and 4 from J, leaving 14 bases between them. Full variable domain (missing parts from reference TRBV7-9 and TRBJ1-1): DTGVSQNPRHKITKRGQNVTFRCDPISEHNRLYWYRQTLGQGPEFLTYFQNEAQLEKSRLLSDRFSAERPKGSFSTLEIQRTEQGDSAMYLCASSLTTGSTEAFFGQGTRLTVV.

This clone was seen just once. The genes are TRBV28 and TRBJ2-7; the match to TRBD1 covers 10 bases. J gave up 5 bases and V 6 bases, and 19 bases lay outside the gene matches. Germline lookup yields CDR1 MDHEN and CDR2 SYDVKM. The CDR3 sequence is 18 residues long. The CDR3 here is CASRGWRTGGKGLDEQYF. CDR3 nucleotide sequence: TGTGCCAGCAGGGGCTGGCGGACAGGGGGTAAAGGGCTCGACGAGCAGTACTTC.

In its sample, this clone was seen a few times. The V gene is TRBV15, the J gene TRBJ1-2; no reliable D call. CDR3 size: 17 residues. Between the trimmed V and J ends, which lost 1 base and 6 bases, there was a span of 21 bases. CDR1 and CDR2 from the germline V gene are LNHNV and YYDKDF (reference sequence). The CDR3 DNA sequence: TGTGCCACCAGCAGAGTTGGGCCCGTCCCGATGGAGGATGGCTACACCTTC. Protein sequence: CATSRVGPVPMEDGYTF.

The chain uses TRBV19 and TRBJ2-3; D is perhaps TRBD1 or TRBD2 (5 bases each). CDR1 and CDR2 (germline): LNHDA, SQIVND (reference sequence). Deletions cut 1 base from V and 0 bases from J, with 8 bases between. The CDR3 sequence is 15 residues long. CDR3 sequence: CASSIGDGSTDTQYF. The CDR3 region has the DNA TGTGCCAGTAGTATAGGGGACGGTAGCACAGATACGCAGTATTTT.

This clone has just one count. The CDR3 loop is CASSQDLGNTEAFF. CDR3 sequence (DNA): TGCGCCAGCAGCCAAGATCTTGGGAACACTGAAGCTTTCTTT. The chain recombines TRBV4-1 with TRBJ1-1; no clear D gene. V was cut by 0 bases and J by 1 base, with 6 bases left in between. The CDR3 contains 14 residues. Germline V lookup: CDR1 MGHRA, CDR2 YSYEKL.

The chain joins TRBV28 to TRBJ1-5; 7 nucleotides match TRBD1. CDR1 is MDHEN, CDR2 SYDVKM, per germline. The CDR3 consists of 14 residues. V dropped 6 bases and J dropped 2; count of bases not matched to a gene: 4. CDR3 sequence (DNA): TGTGCCAGCAGGAGACAGGGCGGCAATCAGCCCCAGCATTTT. Amino acids: CASRRQGGNQPQHF.

The chain combines TRBV28 with TRBJ2-1; D is possibly TRBD1 or TRBD2 (5 bases each). Trimming shortened V by 2 bases and J by 12 bases, and 14 bases separated the two germline ends. CDR3 length: 13 amino acids. CDR1 and CDR2 from the germline V gene are MDHEN and SYDVKM. As DNA, the CDR3 is TGTGCCAGCAGTTTACCCGACAGTGGGGGGCAGTTCTTC. Its protein product is CASSLPDSGGQFF.

CDR3 in DNA: TGTGCCAGCAGCCCTACCTTAGGTAGCGGCTTAAACAATGAGCAGTTCTTC. Protein product: CASSPTLGSGLNNEQFF. V usage is TRBV7-6 and J usage is TRBJ2-1; tentative D call: TRBD2 (6 bases). V was trimmed by 5 bases and J by 5 bases, leaving 22 bases between them. Germline CDR1 is SGHVS and CDR2 is FNYEAQ. The CDR3 extends over 17 amino acids.

The chain is built from TRBV27 and TRBJ2-1, with D tentatively TRBD2 (5 bases). Trimming left V 5 bases short and J 8 bases short, with 19 bases between. Germline V lookup: CDR1 MNHEY, CDR2 SMNVEV (reference sequence). This CDR3 is 15 amino acids long. Here the CDR3 reads CASSPRGWSAHEQFF. As DNA, the CDR3 is TGTGCCAGCAGTCCCCGGGGATGGTCAGCGCATGAGCAGTTCTTC.